The 8 T cell receptor beta chains listed next were all sequenced from one sample in a study of blood T cell repertoires in COVID-19. This table comes from immunoSEQ multiplex PCR, and its TCRdb copy is limited to in-frame clones, with some not included. This table has approximately 140,000 clones, 85% to 90% appearing once. Sequencing was performed on peripheral blood. The source of these receptors is a man over 45 with active or convalescent COVID-19.

This clone came up once. V usage is TRBV6-5 and J usage is TRBJ1-2; D is ambiguous. V lost 7 bases to trimming and J lost 2 bases, with 11 bases between them. Germline lookup yields CDR1 MNHEY and CDR2 SVGAGI. CDR3 length: 13 residues. CDR3 sequence (DNA): TGTGCCAGCACAATGGGAGAAAACTATGGCTACACCTTC. It is translated as CASTMGENYGYTF.

V usage is TRBV3-1 (or the pseudogene TRBV3-2) and J usage is TRBJ2-5; 15 bases map to TRBD2. The CDR3 covers 20 residues. In germline, CDR1 is LGHDT, CDR2 YNNKEL (reference sequence). With 3 bases clipped from V and 5 bases from J, the junction kept 16 bases outside the gene matches. Here the CDR3 reads CASSHQLPGLAGGPRETQYF. The CDR3 nucleotides are TGTGCCAGCAGCCACCAACTACCTGGACTAGCGGGAGGGCCGCGGGAGACCCAGTACTTC.

J is TRBJ2-2 and V is TRBV14, with D possibly TRBD2 on 6 matching bases. Trimming took 2 bases from V and 6 from J, leaving 16 bases between them. Germline values: CDR1 SGHDN, CDR2 FVKESK. The CDR3 has 16 residues. The CDR3 coding sequence is TGTGCCAGCAGCCAACGGCGGTGGGGAGGAGCCGGGGAGCTGTTTTTT. Translated, it gives CASSQRRWGGAGELFF.

CDR3 sequence reads: CASSQEPGQGNTIYF. CDR3 nucleotides: TGTGCCAGCAGCCAAGAACCGGGACAAGGAAACACCATATATTTT. V is TRBV3-1 (or the pseudogene TRBV3-2) and J is TRBJ1-3; D is possibly TRBD1 (6 bases). V dropped 0 bases and J dropped 4 bases, with 10 bases sitting between them. Germline CDR1 reads LGHDT; CDR2 reads YNNKEL (reference sequence). The CDR3 covers 15 residues.

This clone was seen a single time. The chain carries TRBV5-1 and TRBJ2-5; the match to TRBD1 covers 7 bases. J was trimmed by 0 bases and V by 1 base; bases with no gene match: 6. Germline V gene lookup returns CDR1 SGHRS and CDR2 YFSETQ. The CDR3 contains 16 residues. CDR3 bases: TGCGCCAGCAGCTTGCCAGGGACAGCGTACCAAGAGACCCAGTACTTC. Its protein product is CASSLPGTAYQETQYF.

This clone has a count of ten or more. V and J are TRBV19 and TRBJ2-2, with 7 bases that match TRBD2. The junction had 8 bases not matched to a gene; V was cut back by 5 bases and J by 5 bases. The CDR3 contains 15 residues. CDR1 is LNHDA, CDR2 SQIVND, per germline (reference sequence). The CDR3 region is CASSPWGEGTGELFF. In DNA, the CDR3 is TGTGCCAGTAGTCCCTGGGGGGAGGGAACCGGGGAGCTGTTTTTT.

The CDR3 loop is CASSLPGGVHNEQFF. DNA of the CDR3: TGTGCCAGCAGCTTGCCAGGGGGCGTACACAATGAGCAGTTCTTC. The chain employs TRBV5-6 and TRBJ2-1; 8 nucleotides align to TRBD1. This CDR3 has 15 residues. The J segment lost 5 bases and the V segment lost 1 base, leaving 5 bases of the junction unmatched. Germline V gene lookup returns CDR1 SGHDT and CDR2 YYEEEE.

The chain links TRBV5-1 to TRBJ1-2; a weak D match, TRBD1 (6 bases). Germline V lookup: CDR1 SGHRS, CDR2 YFSETQ. The CDR3 runs 14 residues. V was clipped by 4 bases and J by 4 bases, with 14 bases between them. The CDR3 DNA reads TGCGCCAGCAGCCTAGGACAGAAAATCTATGGCTACACCTTC. This sequence encodes CASSLGQKIYGYTF. Full variable domain (missing parts from reference TRBV5-1 and TRBJ1-2): KAGVTQTPRYLIKTRGQQVTLSCSPISGHRSVSWYQQTPGQGLQFLFEYFSETQRNKGNFPGRFSGRQFSNSRSEMNVSTLELGDSALYLCASSLGQKIYGYTFGSGTRLTVV.